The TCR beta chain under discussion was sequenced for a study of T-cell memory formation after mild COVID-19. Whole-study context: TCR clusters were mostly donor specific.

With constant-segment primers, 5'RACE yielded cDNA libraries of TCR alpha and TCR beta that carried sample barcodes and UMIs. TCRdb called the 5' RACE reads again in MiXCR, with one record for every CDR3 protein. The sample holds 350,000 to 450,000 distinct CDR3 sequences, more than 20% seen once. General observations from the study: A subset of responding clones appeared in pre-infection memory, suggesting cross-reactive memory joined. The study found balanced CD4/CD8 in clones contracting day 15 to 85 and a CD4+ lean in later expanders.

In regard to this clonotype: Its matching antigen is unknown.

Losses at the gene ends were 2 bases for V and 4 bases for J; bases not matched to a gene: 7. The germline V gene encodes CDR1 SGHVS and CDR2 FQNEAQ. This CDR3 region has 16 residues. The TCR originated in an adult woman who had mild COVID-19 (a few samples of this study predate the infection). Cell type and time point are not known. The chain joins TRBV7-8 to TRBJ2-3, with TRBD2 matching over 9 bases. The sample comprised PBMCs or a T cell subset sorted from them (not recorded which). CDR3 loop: CASSLKRGRASDTQYF. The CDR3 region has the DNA TGTGCCAGCAGCTTAAAACGCGGGAGGGCGTCAGATACGCAGTATTTT.